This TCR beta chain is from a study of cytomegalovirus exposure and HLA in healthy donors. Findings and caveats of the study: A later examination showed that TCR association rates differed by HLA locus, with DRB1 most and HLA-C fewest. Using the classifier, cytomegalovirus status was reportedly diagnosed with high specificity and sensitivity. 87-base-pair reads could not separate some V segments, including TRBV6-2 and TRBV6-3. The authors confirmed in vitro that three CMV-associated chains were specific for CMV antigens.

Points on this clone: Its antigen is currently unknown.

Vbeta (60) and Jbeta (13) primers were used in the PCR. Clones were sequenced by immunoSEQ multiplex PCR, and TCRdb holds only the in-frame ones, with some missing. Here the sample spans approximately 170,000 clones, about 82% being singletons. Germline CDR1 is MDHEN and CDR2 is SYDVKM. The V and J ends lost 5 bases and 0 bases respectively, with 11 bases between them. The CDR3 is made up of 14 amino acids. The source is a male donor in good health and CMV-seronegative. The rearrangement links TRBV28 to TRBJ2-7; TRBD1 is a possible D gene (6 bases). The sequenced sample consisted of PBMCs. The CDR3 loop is CASSATGSSYEQYF. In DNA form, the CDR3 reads TGTGCCAGCAGTGCAACAGGGAGCTCCTACGAGCAGTACTTC.